The TCR beta chain under discussion was sequenced for a study of beta chain features in type 1 diabetes. Turning to this clone: The sample carries other DNA sequences with the same CDR3.

Expressed TCRB transcripts were sequenced because the isolated RNA had all been reverse transcribed beforehand. The data were produced by immunoSEQ multiplex PCR, yet TCRdb's version contains in-frame clones alone and is incomplete. The sample includes some 160,000 clones, over 7.5% of them seen just once. The CDR3 is made up of 14 amino acids. The V and J ends lost 3 bases and 4 bases respectively, with 10 bases between them. CDR1 is LNHDA, CDR2 SQIVND, per germline (reference sequence). This sequence joins TRBV19 and TRBJ1-5; maybe TRBD1 (5 bases). The sample taken for sequencing was central memory CD4+ T cells from blood. The sequence came from a woman aged 18-29 years in good health. The CDR3: CASSIVGLNQPQHF. The DNA of the CDR3 is TGTGCCAGTAGTATTGTGGGGCTTAATCAGCCCCAGCATTTT. Based on the CDR3 plus reference TRBV19 and TRBJ1-5, the full variable domain is DGGITQSPKYLFRKEGQNVTLSCEQNLNHDAMYWYRQDPGQGLRLIYYSQIVNDFQKGDIAEGYSVSREKKESFPLTVTSAQKNPTAFYLCASSIVGLNQPQHFGDGTRLSIL.